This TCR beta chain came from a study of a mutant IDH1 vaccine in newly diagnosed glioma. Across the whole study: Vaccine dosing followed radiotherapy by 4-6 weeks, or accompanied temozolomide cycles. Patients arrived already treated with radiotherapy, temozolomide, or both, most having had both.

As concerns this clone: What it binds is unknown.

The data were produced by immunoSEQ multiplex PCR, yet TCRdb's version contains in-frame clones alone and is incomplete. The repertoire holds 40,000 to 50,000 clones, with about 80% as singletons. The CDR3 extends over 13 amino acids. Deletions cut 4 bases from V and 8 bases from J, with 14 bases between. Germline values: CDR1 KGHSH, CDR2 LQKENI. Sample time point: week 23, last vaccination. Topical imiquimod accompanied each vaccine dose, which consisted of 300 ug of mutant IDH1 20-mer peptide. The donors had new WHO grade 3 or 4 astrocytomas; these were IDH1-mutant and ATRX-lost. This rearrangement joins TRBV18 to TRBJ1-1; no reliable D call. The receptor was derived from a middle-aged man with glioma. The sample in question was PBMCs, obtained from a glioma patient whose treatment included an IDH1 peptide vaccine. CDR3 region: CASSRGPVSEAFF. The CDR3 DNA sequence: TGTGCCAGCTCACGTGGGCCCGTCTCAGAAGCTTTCTTT.